This TCR beta chain was recovered during a study of blood T cells in healthy people across ages. It was with a sample-barcoded 5' primer and a J-beta primer mix that a second PCR of roughly 7 to 11 cycles was run. TCRdb re-derived calls from the 5' RACE reads in MiXCR, one entry per CDR3 protein. The repertoire holds approximately 810,000 distinct CDR3 sequences, with approximately 35% as singletons. The V and J ends lost 1 base and 15 bases respectively, with 23 bases between them. The length of the CDR3 is 15 residues. The receptor was derived from a man aged 18 to 30 in good health. The sample taken for sequencing was blood. The chain is built from TRBV12-3 or TRBV12-4 and TRBJ2-3; D may correspond to TRBD1 or TRBD2 (5 bases each). CDR3 sequence reads: CASSLDGASTDVQYF. CDR3 DNA: TGTGCCAGCAGTTTAGACGGGGCTAGCACAGATGTGCAATATTTT.